This T cell receptor beta chain was captured by sequencing in a study of early T cells in non-severe SARS-CoV-2 infection. Across the study: The authors sequenced bulk RNA from unsorted whole blood, leaving chains unpaired. Study-wide results and caveats: In VDJdb matching, anti-spike CD8 responses were favored while private and CD4 specificities went missing.

Researchers attached unique molecular identifiers to individual cDNA molecules. TCRdb reanalysed the 5' RACE reads using MiXCR and keeps one entry per CDR3 protein. The top ten clones hold roughly 6.5% of a sample with tens of thousands of distinct CDR3 sequences, approximately 14% of them seen once. Germline values: CDR1 SGHTA, CDR2 FQGNSA. The CDR3 extends over 16 amino acids. V was shortened by 1 base and J by 0 bases, with 10 bases between the two germline ends. This clonotype was counted ten times or more. As yet, its antigen is unknown. This clonotype was sampled from an adult who was a healthcare worker with PCR-confirmed SARS-CoV-2 infection or an uninfected control (not recorded which). V and J are TRBV7-2 and TRBJ2-1; tentatively, D is TRBD2 (7 bases). Material for sequencing was whole blood. This CDR3 reads CASSLVGGASYNEQFF. CDR3 coding DNA: TGTGCCAGCAGCTTAGTAGGGGGGGCCTCCTACAATGAGCAGTTCTTC.